Listed here are 2 T cell receptor beta chains from one sample, sequenced in a study of shared clonotypes between healthy human individuals. Here immunoSEQ multiplex PCR was the method, and the copy in TCRdb shows in-frame clones only, minus some. Of under 1,900,000 clones listed, 98% were seen once; the top ten hold roughly 0.35%. The sequencing sample was made of naive CD4+ T cells sorted from blood. The subset denotes: CD45RA+ positively selected. These receptors all come from a young man in good health.

In this sample, this clone turned up a few times. Other DNA sequences from this sample encode an identical CDR3 as well. The chain combines TRBV18 with TRBJ2-5; unclear D gene. The CDR3 sequence is 10 residues long. Trimming shortened V by 6 bases and J by 3 bases, and 2 bases separated the two germline ends. CDR1 and CDR2 from the germline V gene are KGHSH and LQKENI. The chain's CDR3 is CASSKETQYF. The CDR3 DNA follows: TGTGCCAGCTCGAAAGAGACCCAGTACTTC.

This clone was seen once. V gene TRBV5-4 combines with J gene TRBJ2-5, with 7 nucleotides matching TRBD1. Per germline, CDR1 SGHNT and CDR2 YYREEE (reference sequence). V lost 4 bases to trimming and J lost 7 bases; unmatched junction nucleotides: 7. This CDR3 spans 13 amino acids. The CDR3 sequence: CASSAGTDGTQYF. The CDR3, as DNA: TGTGCCAGCAGCGCTGGGACAGACGGGACCCAGTACTTC.